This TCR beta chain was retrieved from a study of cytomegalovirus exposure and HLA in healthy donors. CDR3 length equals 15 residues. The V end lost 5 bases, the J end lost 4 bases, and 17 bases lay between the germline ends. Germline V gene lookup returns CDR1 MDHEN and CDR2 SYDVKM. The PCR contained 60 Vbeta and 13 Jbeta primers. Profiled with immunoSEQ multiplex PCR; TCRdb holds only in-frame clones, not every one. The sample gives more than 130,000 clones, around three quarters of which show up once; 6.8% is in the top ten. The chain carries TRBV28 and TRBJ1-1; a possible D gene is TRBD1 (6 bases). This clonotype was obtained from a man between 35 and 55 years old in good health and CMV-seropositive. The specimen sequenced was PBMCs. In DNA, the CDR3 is TGTGCCAGCAGTCCGGTACAGGGAAGGGCCACTGAAGCTTTCTTT. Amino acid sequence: CASSPVQGRATEAFF.